This is a list of T cell receptor beta chains from one sample in a study of Ad26.COV2.S vaccination and SARS-CoV-2 variants. Measured with immunoSEQ multiplex PCR; TCRdb has only the in-frame clones, and not every one. The table lists a few hundred thousand clones, around 87% of them singletons. This specimen was peripheral blood, taken in a trial of Ad26.COV2.S vaccine versus placebo. The receptors were sampled from a person aged 18 to 65 who received the Ad26.COV2.S COVID-19 vaccine or a placebo. CDR3s include the opening cysteine and the closing phenylalanine or tryptophan. Fields, in order: D gene, V gene, clone size, J gene, CDR3 DNA, CDR3 protein. The D gene is left open where the match is weak. Only some rows state a clone size, as once, few, many or a class for expanded clones.

d_gene: -; v_gene: TRBV6-2/TRBV6-3; abundance: -; j_gene: TRBJ1-6; CDR3nt: TGTGCCAGCAGCCAGACAGAGACGAATTCACCCCTCCACTTT; CDR3aa: CASSQTETNSPLHF
d_gene: TRBD2; v_gene: TRBV20-1; abundance: once; j_gene: TRBJ2-7; CDR3nt: TGCAGCGCTAGTCCTAGCGGGGGTACTTACGAGCAGTACTTC; CDR3aa: CSASPSGGTYEQYF
d_gene: -; v_gene: TRBV15; abundance: -; j_gene: TRBJ2-7; CDR3nt: TGTGCCACCAGCAGAGCCCCGGGACACAACTACGAGCAGTACTTC; CDR3aa: CATSRAPGHNYEQYF
d_gene: -; v_gene: TRBV7-9; abundance: -; j_gene: TRBJ1-5; CDR3nt: TGTGCCAGCAGCCCCGGACAGCTCAATCAGCCCCAGCATTTT; CDR3aa: CASSPGQLNQPQHF
d_gene: -; v_gene: TRBV5-6; abundance: -; j_gene: TRBJ2-1; CDR3nt: TGTGCCAGCCAATTTAGGGGTGAGCAGTTCTTC; CDR3aa: CASQFRGEQFF
d_gene: -; v_gene: TRBV7-8; abundance: -; j_gene: TRBJ1-1; CDR3nt: TGTGCCAGCAGCTTAGGTTTGGGGAGGACTGAAGCTTTCTTT; CDR3aa: CASSLGLGRTEAFF
d_gene: TRBD1; v_gene: TRBV30; abundance: -; j_gene: TRBJ1-5; CDR3nt: TGTGCCTGGAGTGGGGGAGGGGGCTTAACGCAGCCCCAGCATTTT; CDR3aa: CAWSGGGGLTQPQHF
d_gene: -; v_gene: TRBV5-8; abundance: -; j_gene: TRBJ1-5; CDR3nt: TGTGCCAGCAGCTTGTGGAGAGTGAATAGCAATCAGCCCCAGCATTTT; CDR3aa: CASSLWRVNSNQPQHF
d_gene: -; v_gene: TRBV4-3; abundance: -; j_gene: TRBJ1-2; CDR3nt: TGCGCCAGCAGCCAAAATGGGGCGGATGGCTACACCTTC; CDR3aa: CASSQNGADGYTF
d_gene: TRBD1; v_gene: TRBV5-1; abundance: -; j_gene: TRBJ1-1; CDR3nt: TGCGCCAGCGGGGACAGACTGAACACTGAAGCTTTCTTT; CDR3aa: CASGDRLNTEAFF
d_gene: TRBD1; v_gene: TRBV7-8; abundance: -; j_gene: TRBJ1-6; CDR3nt: TGTGCCAGCAGCTTATTGCACGGCAGGGGGCTTGGATCACCCCTCCACTTT; CDR3aa: CASSLLHGRGLGSPLHF
d_gene: TRBD1; v_gene: TRBV19; abundance: -; j_gene: TRBJ1-5; CDR3nt: TGTGCCAGTAGTATAGACCCCGACAGGGAATATAGCAATCAGCCCCAGCATTTT; CDR3aa: CASSIDPDREYSNQPQHF
d_gene: -; v_gene: TRBV4-1; abundance: few; j_gene: TRBJ2-2; CDR3nt: TGCGCCAGCAGCCAAGCTCAAGGCACCGGGGAGCTGTTTTTT; CDR3aa: CASSQAQGTGELFF
d_gene: -; v_gene: TRBV9; abundance: few; j_gene: TRBJ2-3; CDR3nt: TGTGCCAGCAGCCCCCTGGACTACGCAGCCGATACGCAGTATTTT; CDR3aa: CASSPLDYAADTQYF
d_gene: -; v_gene: TRBV5-1; abundance: -; j_gene: TRBJ2-3; CDR3nt: TGCGCCAGCAGCTTTGGACAGACTAGCACAGATACGCAGTATTTT; CDR3aa: CASSFGQTSTDTQYF
d_gene: -; v_gene: TRBV6-5; abundance: -; j_gene: TRBJ2-2; CDR3nt: TGTGCCAGCAGTTACGGGGGCTCCGGGGAGCTGTTTTTT; CDR3aa: CASSYGGSGELFF
d_gene: -; v_gene: TRBV9; abundance: -; j_gene: TRBJ2-7; CDR3nt: TGTGCCAGCAGCGTATCCGCGGCCCCCTCCTACGAGCAGTACTTC; CDR3aa: CASSVSAAPSYEQYF
d_gene: TRBD1; v_gene: TRBV5-1; abundance: -; j_gene: TRBJ2-5; CDR3nt: TGCGCCAGCAGCCTGGGACAGGGAGGCCAAGAGACCCAGTACTTC; CDR3aa: CASSLGQGGQETQYF
d_gene: TRBD1; v_gene: TRBV6-2/TRBV6-3; abundance: -; j_gene: TRBJ2-1; CDR3nt: TGTGCCAGCAGCCAGGGGGCCAATGAGCAGTTCTTC; CDR3aa: CASSQGANEQFF
d_gene: -; v_gene: TRBV5-6; abundance: -; j_gene: TRBJ2-1; CDR3nt: TGTGCCAGCAGCGCCTCCGACGGATTTTACAATGAGCAGTTCTTC; CDR3aa: CASSASDGFYNEQFF
d_gene: -; v_gene: TRBV19; abundance: -; j_gene: TRBJ1-1; CDR3nt: TGTGCCAGTAGTATAATCCGGGACGGACCGAACACTGAAGCTTTCTTT; CDR3aa: CASSIIRDGPNTEAFF
d_gene: -; v_gene: TRBV27; abundance: -; j_gene: TRBJ2-1; CDR3nt: TGTGCCAGCAGTAACCATGGGGCCGCTAGGGAGCAGTTCTTC; CDR3aa: CASSNHGAAREQFF
d_gene: -; v_gene: TRBV9; abundance: -; j_gene: TRBJ2-3; CDR3nt: TGTGCCAGCAGCGTAGCTCACAGACTCACAGATACGCAGTATTTT; CDR3aa: CASSVAHRLTDTQYF
d_gene: -; v_gene: TRBV9; abundance: -; j_gene: TRBJ2-7; CDR3nt: TGTGCCAGCAGCGTAGGATCCCTTACCTACGAGCAGTACTTC; CDR3aa: CASSVGSLTYEQYF
d_gene: -; v_gene: TRBV27; abundance: -; j_gene: TRBJ1-1; CDR3nt: TGTGCCTCCCTCTGGGGGGCTTTCTTT; CDR3aa: CASLWGAFF
d_gene: -; v_gene: TRBV4-2; abundance: once; j_gene: TRBJ2-2; CDR3nt: TGTGCCAGCAGCCAAGATCGGAGGGTGGGTACCGGGGAGCTGTTTTTT; CDR3aa: CASSQDRRVGTGELFF
d_gene: -; v_gene: TRBV7-3; abundance: -; j_gene: TRBJ1-1; CDR3nt: TGTGCCAGCAGCCCCCTAGGGACGTCGAGTGACACTGAAGCTTTCTTT; CDR3aa: CASSPLGTSSDTEAFF